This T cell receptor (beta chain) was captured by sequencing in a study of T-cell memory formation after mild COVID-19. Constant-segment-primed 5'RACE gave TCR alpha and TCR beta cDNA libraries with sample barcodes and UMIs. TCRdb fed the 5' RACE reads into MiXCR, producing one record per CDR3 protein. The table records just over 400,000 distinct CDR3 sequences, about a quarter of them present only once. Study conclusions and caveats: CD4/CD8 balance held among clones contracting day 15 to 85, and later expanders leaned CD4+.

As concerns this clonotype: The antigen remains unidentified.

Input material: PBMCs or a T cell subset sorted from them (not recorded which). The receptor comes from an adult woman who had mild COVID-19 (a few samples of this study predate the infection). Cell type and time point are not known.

The CDR3 DNA follows: TGTGCCACCAGCAGAGGCCAGGACAGCTTACACACTGAAGCTTTCTTT. Protein sequence: CATSRGQDSLHTEAFF. J is TRBJ1-1 and V is TRBV15, with D possibly TRBD1 on 6 matching bases. Germline assignment: CDR1 LNHNV and CDR2 YYDKDF (reference sequence). V was trimmed by 1 base and J by 3 bases, leaving 15 bases between them. The CDR3 runs 16 residues.